This T cell receptor (beta chain) appears in the sequencing data of a study of cytomegalovirus exposure and HLA in healthy donors. Overall study findings and caveats: Most TCR sequences were rare, but some public TCRs occurred in many donors. In a later analysis, a genetic analysis reported fewer productive-TCR N-insertions in an Asian-associated ancestry cluster than the cohort average.

Per the germline V gene, CDR1 is SGHNT and CDR2 is YENEEA. J lost 4 bases, V lost 8 bases, and 10 bases had no gene match. The CDR3 sequence is 14 residues long. Primers: 60 Vbeta forward and 13 Jbeta reverse. TCRdb keeps only in-frame clones here, not all; method: immunoSEQ multiplex PCR. The sample lists under 200,000 clones; 79% were seen once. A word on this clone: Its antigen remains unidentified.

Sequencing was done on a sample of PBMCs. The TCR originated in a middle-aged woman in good health and CMV-seronegative. V gene TRBV11-3 combines with J gene TRBJ2-7, with TRBD2 matching 8 bases. The CDR3 DNA reads as TGTGCCAGCGGTGGCGGGGGGAATAAATACGAGCAGTACTTC. It codes for CASGGGGNKYEQYF.